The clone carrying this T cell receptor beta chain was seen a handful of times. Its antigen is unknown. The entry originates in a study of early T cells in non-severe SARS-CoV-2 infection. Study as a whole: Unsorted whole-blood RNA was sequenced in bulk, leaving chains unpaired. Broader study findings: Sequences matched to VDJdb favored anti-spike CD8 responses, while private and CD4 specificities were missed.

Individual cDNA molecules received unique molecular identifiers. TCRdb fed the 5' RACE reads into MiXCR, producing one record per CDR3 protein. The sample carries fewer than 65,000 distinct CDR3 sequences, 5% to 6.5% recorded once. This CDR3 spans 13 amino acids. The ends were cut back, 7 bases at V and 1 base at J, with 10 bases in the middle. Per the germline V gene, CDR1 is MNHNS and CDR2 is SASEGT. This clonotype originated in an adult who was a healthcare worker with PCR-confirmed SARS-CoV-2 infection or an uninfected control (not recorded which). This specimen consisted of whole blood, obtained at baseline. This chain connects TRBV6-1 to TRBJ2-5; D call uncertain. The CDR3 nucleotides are TGTGCCAGCACTTGGGCTGTCCAAGAGACCCAGTACTTC. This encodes CASTWAVQETQYF.